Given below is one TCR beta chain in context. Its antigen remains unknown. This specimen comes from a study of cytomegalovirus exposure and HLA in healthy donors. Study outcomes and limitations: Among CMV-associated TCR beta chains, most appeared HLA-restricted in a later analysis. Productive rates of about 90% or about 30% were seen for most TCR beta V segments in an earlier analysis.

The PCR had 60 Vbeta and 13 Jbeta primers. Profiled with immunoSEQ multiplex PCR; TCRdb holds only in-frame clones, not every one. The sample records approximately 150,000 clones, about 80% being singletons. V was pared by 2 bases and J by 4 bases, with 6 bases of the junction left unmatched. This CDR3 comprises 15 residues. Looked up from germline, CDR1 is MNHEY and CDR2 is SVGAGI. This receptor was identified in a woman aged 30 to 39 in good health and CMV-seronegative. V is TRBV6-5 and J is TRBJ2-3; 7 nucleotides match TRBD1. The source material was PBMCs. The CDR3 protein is CASSYTTGVADTQYF. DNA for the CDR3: TGTGCCAGCAGTTACACAACAGGGGTGGCAGATACGCAGTATTTT.